Following are 15 T cell receptor beta chains from one sample sequenced in a study. TCRdb ran MiXCR on the RT-PCR reads and lists one entry per CDR3 protein. The sample has almost 700,000 distinct CDR3 sequences, 12% to 15% seen once. Material: memory CD4+ T cells from blood. Receptors originate from a female donor in good health, serving as a healthy control.

The rearrangement links TRBV20-1 to TRBJ2-1, with a possible D match to TRBD2 (7 bases). With 5 bases removed from V and 3 bases from J, the gap between germline ends came to 23 bases. Looked up from germline, CDR1 is DFQATT and CDR2 is SNEGSKA (reference sequence). CDR3 length: 17 amino acids. The CDR3 spells CSASSWGGHSNYNEQFF. DNA for the CDR3: TGCAGTGCTTCCTCGTGGGGGGGCCACTCCAACTACAATGAGCAGTTCTTC.

The V and J genes are TRBV7-2 and TRBJ1-5; TRBD1 might be the D (6 bases). This CDR3 region has 12 residues. Trimming took 3 bases from V and 11 from J, leaving 11 bases between them. Germline CDR1 and CDR2: SGHTA and FQGNSA. The CDR3 sequence is CASSFRAGAQHF. CDR3 DNA: TGTGCCAGCAGCTTTCGGGCAGGGGCCCAGCATTTT.

The chain has TRBV6-6 and TRBJ1-2; D gene uncertain. Germline V gene lookup returns CDR1 MNHNY and CDR2 SVGAGI (reference sequence). The CDR3 spans 12 residues. V dropped 2 bases and J dropped 9 bases, with 10 bases sitting between them. CDR3 bases: TGTGCCAGCAGTTACCTAGACGGGAGCTACACCTTC. Protein product: CASSYLDGSYTF.

V usage is TRBV5-1 and J usage is TRBJ2-3, with TRBD2 identical over 10 bases. After removal of 6 bases from V and 4 bases from J, the junction contained 8 bases not matched to a gene. The germline V gene has CDR1 SGHRS and CDR2 YFSETQ. CDR3 length equals 15 residues. The CDR3 is CASKEASGSADTQYF. The CDR3 nucleotides read TGCGCCAGCAAAGAGGCTAGCGGGAGCGCAGATACGCAGTATTTT.

This clonotype was counted only a few times. The gene calls are TRBV12-3 or TRBV12-4 and TRBJ2-7; TRBD2 matches 9 bases. V lost 1 base and J lost 8; bases outside the gene matches: 15. The CDR3 runs to 17 residues. CDR3 coding DNA: TGTGCCAGCAGTTTAGTTCTCCACGGCGGGAGGGCCATAAAGCAGTACTTC. Protein sequence: CASSLVLHGGRAIKQYF.

A few counts support this clonotype. The chain links TRBV5-1 to TRBJ2-2; D might be TRBD1 (6 bases). The V end was cut by 2 bases, the J end by 5 bases, with 13 bases between. Looked up from germline, CDR1 is SGHRS and CDR2 is YFSETQ. This CDR3 is built from 15 residues. The CDR3 spells CASSFIAGETGELFF. The CDR3 region has the DNA TGCGCCAGCAGCTTTATTGCAGGGGAAACCGGGGAGCTGTTTTTT.

This clonotype was recorded many times. The CDR3 loop is CASSVDDGRYDIQYF. CDR3 bases: TGTGCCAGCAGCGTAGACGACGGGAGGTACGACATTCAGTACTTC. J is TRBJ2-4 and V is TRBV9, with 7 bases matching TRBD2. This CDR3 has 15 amino acids. The J segment lost 8 bases and the V segment lost 0 bases, leaving 8 bases of the junction unmatched. Germline CDR1 reads SGDLS; CDR2 reads YYNGEE.

This clonotype was detected ten times or more. The chain is built from TRBV7-9 and TRBJ2-5, with unresolved D. From germline, CDR1 is SEHNR and CDR2 FQNEAQ (reference sequence). With 1 base removed from V and 5 bases from J, the gap between germline ends came to 8 bases. The CDR3 is 13 residues long. As DNA, the CDR3 is TGTGCCAGCAGCTTAGTGATAGGGGAGACCCAGTACTTC. Its translation: CASSLVIGETQYF.

This clonotype was seen more than once but under ten times. The chain is built from TRBV7-2 and TRBJ1-2; a possible D gene is TRBD1 (6 bases). Trimming removed 2 bases at V and 6 bases at J, with 10 bases between. The CDR3 is made up of 13 amino acids. CDR1 and CDR2 from the germline V gene are SGHTA and FQGNSA. CDR3 sequence: CASSLNRVNGYTF. In nucleotides, the CDR3 is TGTGCCAGCAGCTTAAACAGGGTCAATGGCTACACCTTC.

This clonotype was detected a few times. The rearrangement links TRBV7-2 to TRBJ2-4; TRBD2 might be the D (5 bases). V lost 2 bases to trimming and J lost 4 bases, with 9 bases between them. The CDR3 length is 14 residues. Germline assignment: CDR1 SGHTA and CDR2 FQGNSA. The CDR3 spells CASSLSGYKNIQYF. The CDR3 nucleotides are TGTGCCAGCAGCTTAAGCGGCTATAAAAACATTCAGTACTTC.

There are a few counts of this clonotype. This chain connects TRBV6-1 to TRBJ2-7; 9 bases align to TRBD1. Germline V gene lookup returns CDR1 MNHNS and CDR2 SASEGT. The V and J ends lost 11 bases and 5 bases, in that order; junction bases with no gene match: 13. This CDR3 region has 14 residues. CDR3 DNA: TGTGCCTCAGAAGCGGGACAGGGCACCAACGAGCAGTACTTC. Translation gives CASEAGQGTNEQYF.

The chain links TRBV20-1 to TRBJ1-1; weak D call: TRBD1 (5 bases). This CDR3 has 15 amino acids. V was pared by 0 bases and J by 3 bases, with 14 bases between. Germline lookup yields CDR1 DFQATT and CDR2 SNEGSKA (reference sequence). CDR3: CSARDPREGYTEAFF. CDR3 nucleotide sequence: TGCAGTGCTAGAGATCCCCGGGAGGGGTACACTGAAGCTTTCTTT.

This clonotype was counted between two and nine times. The chain joins TRBV27 to TRBJ1-2; TRBD1 matches at 9 bases. The CDR3 covers 13 residues. Germline loops: CDR1 MNHEY, CDR2 SMNVEV (reference sequence). V lost 5 bases, J lost 8 bases, and 6 bases stayed unmatched. This CDR3 is CASSVGQGLGYTF. For the CDR3, the DNA is TGTGCCAGCAGTGTCGGACAGGGGTTGGGCTACACCTTC.

This clonotype was counted between two and nine times. The chain recombines TRBV7-9 with TRBJ1-2; 7 bases line up with TRBD1. This CDR3 contains 14 residues. The ends lost 2 bases at V and 8 bases at J; junction bases unmatched: 8. The germline V gene has CDR1 SEHNR and CDR2 FQNEAQ (reference sequence). The CDR3 sequence: CASSLMTGIEGYTF. The CDR3 DNA reads TGTGCCAGCAGCTTAATGACAGGGATAGAAGGCTACACCTTC.

This clonotype showed up many times. The chain joins TRBV6-4 to TRBJ2-1; TRBD1 is a possible D gene (6 bases). Germline V gene lookup returns CDR1 MRHNA and CDR2 SNTAGT. The CDR3 is 14 amino acids. Trimming cost V 4 bases and J 9 bases, with 16 bases left between them. In DNA, the CDR3 is TGTGCCAGCAGTGGCCCTGAAGGGGGTAGTGAGCAGTTCTTC. The encoded protein is CASSGPEGGSEQFF.